This is a list of T cell receptor beta chains from one sample in a study of blood T cell repertoires in COVID-19. Sequencing was performed with immunoSEQ multiplex PCR; in TCRdb, only in-frame clones are kept and a portion is missing. Of around 130,000 clones listed, 75% to 90% are singletons. The sequenced material came from peripheral blood. Receptors were obtained from an elderly woman with acute or convalescent COVID-19. Each CDR3 is given with its conserved first and last residue. The order of the fields is clone size, J gene, V gene, D gene, CDR3 protein, CDR3 DNA. D genes are given only for firm matches. Some rows have no size entry. The others give once, few or many, or a class for an expanded clone.

size: -; J: TRBJ1-6; V: TRBV3-1/TRBV3-2; D: TRBD1; CDR3: CASSLRDRASPLHF; DNA: TGTGCCAGCAGCCTACGGGACAGGGCTTCACCCCTCCACTTT
size: -; J: TRBJ1-2; V: TRBV6-5; D: -; CDR3: CASSPLAGEFYGYTF; DNA: TGTGCCAGCAGCCCCCTAGCGGGGGAATTTTACGGCTACACCTTC
size: few; J: TRBJ1-5; V: TRBV27; D: -; CDR3: CASSLSSVVQPQHF; DNA: TGTGCCAGCAGTTTATCTTCGGTAGTCCAGCCCCAGCATTTT
size: -; J: TRBJ2-4; V: TRBV18; D: -; CDR3: CASSPEALDSIQYF; DNA: TGTGCCAGCTCACCGGAAGCCTTGGACAGCATTCAGTACTTC
size: -; J: TRBJ2-4; V: TRBV28; D: -; CDR3: CASSLGAGQADRDIQYF; DNA: TGTGCCAGCAGTTTAGGGGCGGGGCAGGCCGACCGGGACATTCAGTACTTC
size: -; J: TRBJ2-3; V: TRBV29-1; D: TRBD2; CDR3: CSVDPGLAGGLSRTDTQYF; DNA: TGCAGCGTTGATCCAGGACTAGCGGGGGGGCTTTCGCGCACAGATACGCAGTATTTT
size: few; J: TRBJ2-7; V: TRBV4-2; D: -; CDR3: CASSQVLGPKSGYEQYF; DNA: TGTGCCAGCAGCCAAGTCCTTGGACCAAAAAGCGGGTACGAGCAGTACTTC
size: few; J: TRBJ1-6; V: TRBV19; D: TRBD1; CDR3: CASKEGAGGNSPLHF; DNA: TGTGCCAGTAAGGAGGGGGCGGGCGGTAATTCACCCCTCCACTTT
size: few; J: TRBJ1-2; V: TRBV29-1; D: -; CDR3: CSVDQGSGGYTF; DNA: TGCAGCGTTGACCAGGGATCCGGTGGCTACACCTTC
size: once; J: TRBJ1-2; V: TRBV6-5; D: -; CDR3: CASSYSGHLYGYTF; DNA: TGTGCCAGCAGTTACTCCGGACATCTCTATGGCTACACCTTC
size: -; J: TRBJ1-6; V: TRBV2; D: -; CDR3: CASSVDPQGNSPLHF; DNA: TGTGCCAGCAGTGTGGATCCGCAGGGGAATTCACCCCTCCACTTT
size: -; J: TRBJ2-5; V: TRBV7-6; D: TRBD1; CDR3: CASSSGSRGRETQYF; DNA: TGTGCCAGCAGCTCCGGGAGCAGGGGGCGCGAGACCCAGTACTTC
size: -; J: TRBJ2-3; V: TRBV28; D: TRBD1; CDR3: CASSNDRGGDTQYF; DNA: TGTGCCAGCAGCAACGACAGGGGAGGAGATACGCAGTATTTT
size: -; J: TRBJ1-1; V: TRBV14; D: -; CDR3: CASSFGRGNTEAFF; DNA: TGTGCCAGCAGTTTTGGCAGGGGTAACACTGAAGCTTTCTTT
size: -; J: TRBJ1-1; V: TRBV30; D: -; CDR3: CAWSAGSMNTEAFF; DNA: TGTGCCTGGAGCGCGGGGTCCATGAACACTGAAGCTTTCTTT
size: -; J: TRBJ2-3; V: TRBV27; D: -; CDR3: CASSPMQTADTQYF; DNA: TGTGCCAGCAGTCCAATGCAGACTGCCGATACGCAGTATTTT
size: -; J: TRBJ2-7; V: TRBV3-1/TRBV3-2; D: -; CDR3: CASSQDFAGGREQYF; DNA: TGTGCCAGCAGCCAAGACTTTGCTGGAGGACGGGAGCAGTACTTC
size: -; J: TRBJ2-3; V: TRBV7-9; D: -; CDR3: CASSLRQSTDTQYF; DNA: TGTGCCAGCAGCTTACGACAGAGCACAGATACGCAGTATTTT